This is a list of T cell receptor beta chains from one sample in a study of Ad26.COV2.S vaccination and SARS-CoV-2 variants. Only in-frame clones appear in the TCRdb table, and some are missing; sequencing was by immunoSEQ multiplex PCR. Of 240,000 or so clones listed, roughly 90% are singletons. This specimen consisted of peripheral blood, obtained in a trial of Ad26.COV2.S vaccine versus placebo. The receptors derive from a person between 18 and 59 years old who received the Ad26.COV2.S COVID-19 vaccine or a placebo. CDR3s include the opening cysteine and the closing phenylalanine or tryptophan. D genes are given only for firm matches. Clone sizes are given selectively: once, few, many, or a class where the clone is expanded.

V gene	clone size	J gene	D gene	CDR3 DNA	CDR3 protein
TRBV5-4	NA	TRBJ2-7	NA	TGTGCCAGCAGCCCGGACATCGGGGGAGAGCAGTACTTC	CASSPDIGGEQYF
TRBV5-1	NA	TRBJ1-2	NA	TGCGCCAGCAGTCCCGAGGGGGACGGGGGCTACACCTTC	CASSPEGDGGYTF
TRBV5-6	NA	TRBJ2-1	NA	TGTGCCAGCAGCCGGAAGACTAATGAGCAGTTCTTC	CASSRKTNEQFF
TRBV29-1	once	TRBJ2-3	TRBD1	TGCAGCGTGGGGGACAGACGTTCTAGCACAGATACGCAGTATTTT	CSVGDRRSSTDTQYF
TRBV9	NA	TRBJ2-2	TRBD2	TGTGCCAGCAGCGTAGGAACTAGCGGGGAGGTGGCCGGGGAGCTGTTTTTT	CASSVGTSGEVAGELFF
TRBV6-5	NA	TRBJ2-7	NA	TGTGCCAGCAGCTTGCGTATCGGGGGCTACGAGCAGTACTTC	CASSLRIGGYEQYF
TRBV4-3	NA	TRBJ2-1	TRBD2	TGCGCCAGCAGCCAAGAACTAGCGGGAGCTTACAATGAGCAGTTCTTC	CASSQELAGAYNEQFF
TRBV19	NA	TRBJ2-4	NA	TGTGCCAGTAGTATGAGTGGGGGCGTTAGCAAAAACATTCAGTACTTC	CASSMSGGVSKNIQYF
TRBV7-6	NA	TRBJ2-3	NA	TGTGCCAGCAGCTTAGGGACAGCTAGCACAGATACGCAGTATTTT	CASSLGTASTDTQYF
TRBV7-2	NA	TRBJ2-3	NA	TGTGCCAGCAGCCCGAGCATGGATACGCAGTATTTT	CASSPSMDTQYF
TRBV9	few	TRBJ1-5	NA	TGTGCCAGCAGCCCCCAGCCGGGGCAGCCCCAGCATTTT	CASSPQPGQPQHF
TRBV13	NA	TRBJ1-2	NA	TGTGCCAGCAGCTTAGGCCTAACTCTGTATGCGGATTACTATGGCTACACCTTC	CASSLGLTLYADYYGYTF
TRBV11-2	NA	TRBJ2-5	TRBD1	TGTGCCAGCTCTGATGTGGACAGGGGGCGGGAGACCCAGTACTTC	CASSDVDRGRETQYF
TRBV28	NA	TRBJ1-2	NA	TGTGCCAGCAGTTTGAGGGGCGCACGGGGCTACACCTTC	CASSLRGARGYTF
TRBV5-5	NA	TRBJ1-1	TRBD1	TGTGCCAGCAGCTCCGGACAGGCTCAAGGTGTGGGGACTGAAGCTTTCTTT	CASSSGQAQGVGTEAFF
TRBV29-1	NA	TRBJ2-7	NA	TGCAGCGTCGCCCGGGCCCTCGCAACCGAGCAGTACTTC	CSVARALATEQYF
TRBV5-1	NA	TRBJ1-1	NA	TGCGCCAGCAGCTTGGGGCGCGACAACACTGAAGCTTTCTTT	CASSLGRDNTEAFF
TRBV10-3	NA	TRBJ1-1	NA	TGTGCCACCTCCGATGAGCCGAACACTGAAGCTTTCTTT	CATSDEPNTEAFF
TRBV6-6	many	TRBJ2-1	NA	TGTGCCAGCAGCTTCGACTACAATGAGCAGTTCTTC	CASSFDYNEQFF
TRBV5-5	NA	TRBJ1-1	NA	TGTGCCAGCAGCGTGTGGACAGCCACGATAAACACTGAAGCTTTCTTT	CASSVWTATINTEAFF
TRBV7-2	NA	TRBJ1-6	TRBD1	TGTGCCAGCAGCTTCCGGACAGGGACCCCCCTCCACTTT	CASSFRTGTPLHF
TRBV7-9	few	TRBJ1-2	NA	TGTGCCAGCAGCTCTATGACAGTAAGGAGTGGCTACACCTTC	CASSSMTVRSGYTF
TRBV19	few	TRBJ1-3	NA	TGTGCCAGTACCTGGGCGGACACCATATATTTT	CASTWADTIYF
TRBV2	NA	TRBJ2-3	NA	TGTGCCAGCAGTACCGCAGGGAAAGGTACGCAGTATTTT	CASSTAGKGTQYF
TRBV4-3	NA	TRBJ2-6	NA	TGCGCCAGCAGCCAAGGGGACAAGAGCTCTGGGGCCAACGTCCTGACTTTC	CASSQGDKSSGANVLTF
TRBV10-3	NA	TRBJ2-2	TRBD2	TGTGCCATCAGTGAGACGGGACTAGCGGGAGTCGCCGGGGAGCTGTTTTTT	CAISETGLAGVAGELFF
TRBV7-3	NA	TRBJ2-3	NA	TGTGCCAGCAGCTTAGGGTCAGGGGGGACAGATACGCAGTATTTT	CASSLGSGGTDTQYF
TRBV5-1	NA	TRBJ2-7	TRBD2	TGCGCCAGCAGCTTGCGGGTAGCGGGAGGTAAGAACGAGCAGTACTTC	CASSLRVAGGKNEQYF
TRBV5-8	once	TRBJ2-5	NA	TGTGCCAGCAGGGGGGGAGGCATCCCCGGGGAGACCCAGTACTTC	CASRGGGIPGETQYF
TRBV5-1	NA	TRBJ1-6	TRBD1	TGCGCCAGCAGCTCCCGACAGGGCGTCGATAATTCACCCCTCCACTTT	CASSSRQGVDNSPLHF
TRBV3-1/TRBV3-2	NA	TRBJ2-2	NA	TGTGCCAGCAGCCAGGACAGCCCGAACACCGGGGAGCTGTTTTTT	CASSQDSPNTGELFF
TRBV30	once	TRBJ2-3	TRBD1	TGTGCCTGGAGTAGGGGGACAGGGGGCGGCCCATATACGCAGTATTTT	CAWSRGTGGGPYTQYF
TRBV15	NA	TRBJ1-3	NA	TGTGCCACCAGGGGTTCGGAGGGCAGCTCTGGAAACACCATATATTTT	CATRGSEGSSGNTIYF
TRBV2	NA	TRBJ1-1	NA	TGTGCCAGCAGCGTCGGGATCAACTCTGAAGCTTTCTTT	CASSVGINSEAFF